A single sample is the source of the 17 T cell receptor beta chains below, sequenced in a study of tumor-infiltrating lymphocytes in localized non-small cell lung cancer. Assay: immunoSEQ multiplex PCR; the TCRdb copy retains only in-frame clones and omits some. The data show 11,000 to 15,000 clones, roughly 80% seen once. Sequenced material: lung tumor tissue. The receptors stem from a human donor with non-small cell lung cancer.

This clone has a handful of counts. The V and J genes are TRBV7-6 and TRBJ1-1; 9 bases agree with TRBD1. With V trimmed by 5 bases and J by 4 bases, 2 bases remained unmatched. The CDR3 extends over 13 amino acids. CDR1 and CDR2 (germline): SGHVS, FNYEAQ. The CDR3 spells CASSATGGTEAFF. For the CDR3, the DNA is TGTGCCAGCAGCGCGACAGGGGGCACTGAAGCTTTCTTT.

The V call is TRBV19, the J call TRBJ1-2, with D tentatively TRBD1 (5 bases). The CDR3 is made up of 14 amino acids. V was pared by 5 bases and J by 4 bases, with 14 bases between. Germline V gives CDR1 LNHDA, CDR2 SQIVND (reference sequence). CDR3 region: CASSPLGTSYGYTF. The CDR3 nucleotides read TGTGCCAGTAGTCCTCTTGGGACCAGCTATGGCTACACCTTC.

The chain employs TRBV7-2 and TRBJ1-2; D is possibly TRBD1 (5 bases). The CDR3 spans 14 residues. Between the trimmed V and J ends, which lost 5 bases and 3 bases, there was a span of 13 bases. Germline CDR1 is SGHTA and CDR2 is FQGNSA. The CDR3 is CASSPRQSHYGYTF. CDR3 sequence (DNA): TGTGCCAGCAGCCCGAGACAGTCTCACTATGGCTACACCTTC. The full variable domain, with the rest looked up from reference TRBV7-2 and TRBJ1-2, is GAGVSQSPSNKVTEKGKDVELRCDPISGHTALYWYRQSLGQGLEFLIYFQGNSAPDKSGLPSDRFSAERTGGSVSTLTIQRTQQEDSAVYLCASSPRQSHYGYTFGSGTRLTVV.

The V call is TRBV28, the J call TRBJ1-1; D uncertain. The CDR3 is 13 residues long. V dropped 8 bases and J dropped 1 base, with 11 bases sitting between them. Germline V lookup: CDR1 MDHEN, CDR2 SYDVKM. The DNA of the CDR3 is TGTGCCAGCCAAAGATCCAGGAACACTGAAGCTTTCTTT. Its protein is CASQRSRNTEAFF. The whole variable domain, remainder taken from reference TRBV28 and TRBJ1-1, is DVKVTQSSRYLVKRTGEKVFLECVQDMDHENMFWYRQDPGLGLRLIYFSYDVKMKEKGDIPEGYSVSREKKERFSLILESASTNQTSMYLCASQRSRNTEAFFGQGTRLTVV.

The CDR3 here is CASSQGVQGEAFF. CDR3 nucleotide sequence: TGTGCCAGCAGCCAAGGGGTGCAGGGTGAAGCTTTCTTT. The genes are TRBV7-3 and TRBJ1-1; TRBD1 is a possible D gene (5 bases). Trimming took off 5 bases at V and 7 bases at J, with 14 bases between the two ends. The CDR3 consists of 13 residues. CDR1 is SGHTA, CDR2 FQGTGA, per germline. The full variable domain, rest sourced from reference TRBV7-3 and TRBJ1-1, is GAGVSQTPSNKVTEKGKYVELRCDPISGHTALYWYRQSLGQGPEFLIYFQGTGAADDSGLPNDRFFAVRPEGSVSTLKIQRTERGDSAVYLCASSQGVQGEAFFGQGTRLTVV.

The chain couples TRBV6-1 to TRBJ2-1; a possible D gene is TRBD2 (7 bases). Trimming removed 5 bases from V and 6 bases from J, with 14 bases in between. The CDR3 is made up of 14 amino acids. In germline, CDR1 is MNHNS, CDR2 SASEGT. The CDR3 reads CASSKGGALNEQFF. CDR3 coding DNA: TGTGCCAGCAGTAAAGGGGGGGCCCTCAATGAGCAGTTCTTC.

V is TRBV7-9 and J is TRBJ2-7, with D uncertain. Germline assignment: CDR1 SEHNR and CDR2 FQNEAQ (reference sequence). This CDR3 is 15 amino acids long. Trimming removed 3 bases from V and 1 base from J, with 13 bases in between. The CDR3 spells CASSFLPAPSYEQYF. The DNA for the CDR3 is TGTGCCAGCAGCTTTTTGCCCGCCCCTTCCTACGAGCAGTACTTC.

The rearrangement links TRBV19 to TRBJ2-2; D not certain. Germline-derived CDR1 and CDR2 are LNHDA and SQIVND (reference sequence). Trimming removed 3 bases at V and 4 bases at J, with 0 bases between. CDR3 length: 11 amino acids. The CDR3 reads CASSITGELFF. The CDR3 bases are TGTGCCAGTAGTATCACCGGGGAGCTGTTTTTT.

The chain links TRBV5-4 to TRBJ2-1; a weak D match, TRBD2 (6 bases). CDR3 length: 11 amino acids. Germline V lookup: CDR1 SGHNT, CDR2 YYREEE (reference sequence). V gave up 4 bases and J gave up 14 bases, with 13 bases separating them. The CDR3 DNA follows: TGTGCCAGCAGCCCGGACTGGGGGGAGTTCTTC. Its protein product is CASSPDWGEFF.

This rearrangement joins TRBV6-1 to TRBJ1-5; D ambiguous. CDR1 MNHNS and CDR2 SASEGT come from the germline V gene. The CDR3 runs 15 residues. Trimming shortened V by 1 base and J by 0 bases, and 7 bases separated the two germline ends. CDR3 sequence reads: CASSEVAVSNQPQHF. In DNA, the CDR3 is TGTGCCAGCAGTGAAGTGGCCGTTAGCAATCAGCCCCAGCATTTT.

The chain couples TRBV9 to TRBJ1-2; D unclear. The CDR3 extends over 12 amino acids. The germline gives CDR1 SGDLS, CDR2 YYNGEE. The V gene lost 0 bases and the J gene lost 2 bases, with 2 bases spanning the gap. This CDR3 is CASSVDNYGYTF. The CDR3 DNA sequence: TGTGCCAGCAGCGTAGACAACTATGGCTACACCTTC.

The V and J genes are TRBV28 and TRBJ1-6; D ambiguous. V dropped 6 bases and J dropped 10 bases, with 16 bases sitting between them. The CDR3 length is 14 residues. The germline CDR1 and CDR2 sequences are MDHEN and SYDVKM. The CDR3 bases are TGTGCCAGCAGCTCTCCCCGGGATCGCTCACCCCTCCACTTT. This gives the protein CASSSPRDRSPLHF.

This clone was observed a handful of times. The chain is built from TRBV4-2 and TRBJ1-5, with a weak D call TRBD1 (6 bases). Trimming pared 1 base from V and 0 bases from J, leaving 16 bases between. Germline assignment: CDR1 LGHNA and CDR2 YNFKEQ. The CDR3 has 18 amino acids. The CDR3 DNA sequence: TGTGCCAGCAGCCAAGCCCCAGGGGCGACGTATAGCAATCAGCCCCAGCATTTT. Translating it yields CASSQAPGATYSNQPQHF.

The CDR3 reads CASSQGSGTEAFF. The DNA of the CDR3 is TGTGCCAGCAGCCAGGGGTCTGGCACTGAAGCTTTCTTT. The genes are TRBV2 and TRBJ1-1; D is possibly TRBD1 (6 bases). CDR1 is SNHLY, CDR2 FYNNEI, per germline. Trimming pared 6 bases from V and 4 bases from J, leaving 12 bases between. This CDR3 has 13 amino acids.

The gene calls are TRBV2 and TRBJ2-1, with 13 bases matching TRBD2. J was trimmed by 9 bases and V by 11 bases; bases with no gene match: 13. The CDR3 length is 15 residues. Germline V gene sequence: CDR1 SNHLY, CDR2 FYNNEI. The CDR3 DNA follows: TGTGCCCTAGGGGGGCGGACTAGCGGGAGCCCTGAGCAGTTCTTC. This gives the protein CALGGRTSGSPEQFF.

The chain combines TRBV6-1 with TRBJ1-5, with 8 nucleotides matching TRBD1. V was clipped by 4 bases and J by 1 base; unmatched bases: 12. CDR1 MNHNS and CDR2 SASEGT come from the germline V gene. The CDR3 runs 18 residues. The CDR3 loop reads CASSGSGAGGPSNQPQHF. Written as DNA, the CDR3 is TGTGCCAGCAGTGGAAGTGGGGCAGGGGGCCCAAGCAATCAGCCCCAGCATTTT.

This sequence joins TRBV28 and TRBJ2-4; TRBD1 aligns across 11 bases. With V trimmed by 2 bases and J by 6 bases, 3 bases remained unmatched. This CDR3 region has 15 residues. The germline CDR1 and CDR2 sequences are MDHEN and SYDVKM. Written as DNA, the CDR3 is TGTGCCAGCAGTTTAACCGGGACAGGGGGAAACATTCAGTACTTC. Amino acid sequence: CASSLTGTGGNIQYF. Filled out from reference TRBV28 and TRBJ2-4, the complete variable domain reads DVKVTQSSRYLVKRTGEKVFLECVQDMDHENMFWYRQDPGLGLRLIYFSYDVKMKEKGDIPEGYSVSREKKERFSLILESASTNQTSMYLCASSLTGTGGNIQYFGAGTRLSVL.